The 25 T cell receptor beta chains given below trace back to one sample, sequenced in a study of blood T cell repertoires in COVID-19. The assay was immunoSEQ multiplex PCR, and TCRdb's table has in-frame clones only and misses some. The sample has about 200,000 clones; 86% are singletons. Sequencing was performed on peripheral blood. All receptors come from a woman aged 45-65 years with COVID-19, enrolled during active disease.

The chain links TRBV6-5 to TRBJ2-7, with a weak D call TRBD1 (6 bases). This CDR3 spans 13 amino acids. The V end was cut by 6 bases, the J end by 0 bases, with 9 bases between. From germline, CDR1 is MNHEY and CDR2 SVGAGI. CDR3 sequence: CASSRTVSYEQYF. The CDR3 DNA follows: TGTGCCAGCAGCCGGACAGTCTCCTACGAGCAGTACTTC.

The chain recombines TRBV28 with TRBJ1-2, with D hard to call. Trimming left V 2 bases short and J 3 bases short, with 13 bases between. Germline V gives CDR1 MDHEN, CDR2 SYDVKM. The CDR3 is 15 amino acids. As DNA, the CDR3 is TGTGCCAGCAGTTTAGCGGGAGGGCCCTACTATGGCTACACCTTC. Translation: CASSLAGGPYYGYTF.

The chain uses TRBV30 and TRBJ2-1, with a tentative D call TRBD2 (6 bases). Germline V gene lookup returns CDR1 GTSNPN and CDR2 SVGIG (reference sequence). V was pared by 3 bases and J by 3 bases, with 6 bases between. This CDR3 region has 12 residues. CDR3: CAWSGGYNEQFF. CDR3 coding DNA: TGTGCCTGGAGCGGGGGCTACAATGAGCAGTTCTTC.

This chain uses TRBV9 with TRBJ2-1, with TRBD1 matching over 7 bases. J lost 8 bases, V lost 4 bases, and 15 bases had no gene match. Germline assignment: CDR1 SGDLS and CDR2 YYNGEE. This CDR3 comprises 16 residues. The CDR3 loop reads CASSSTGVSASYEQFF. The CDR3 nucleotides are TGTGCCAGCAGCTCAACAGGGGTTTCGGCATCTTATGAGCAGTTCTTC.

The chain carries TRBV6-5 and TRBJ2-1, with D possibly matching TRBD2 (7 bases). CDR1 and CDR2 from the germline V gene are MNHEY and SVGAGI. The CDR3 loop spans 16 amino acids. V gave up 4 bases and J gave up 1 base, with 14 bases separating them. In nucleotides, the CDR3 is TGTGCCAGCAGTTCTAGGGGGGGCGGATCCTACAATGAGCAGTTCTTC. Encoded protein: CASSSRGGGSYNEQFF.

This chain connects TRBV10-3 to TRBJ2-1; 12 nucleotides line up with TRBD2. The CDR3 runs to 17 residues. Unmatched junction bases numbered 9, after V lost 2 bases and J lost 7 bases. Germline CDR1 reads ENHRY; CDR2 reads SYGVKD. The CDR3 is CAISEALLAGGINEQFF. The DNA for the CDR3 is TGTGCCATCAGTGAGGCCCTACTAGCGGGGGGAATAAATGAGCAGTTCTTC.

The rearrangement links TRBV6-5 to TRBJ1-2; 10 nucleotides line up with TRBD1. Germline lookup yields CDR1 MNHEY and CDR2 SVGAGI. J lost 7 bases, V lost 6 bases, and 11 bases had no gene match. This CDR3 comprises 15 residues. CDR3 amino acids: CASRPGQGEVGGYTF. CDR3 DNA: TGTGCCAGCAGGCCCGGACAGGGGGAAGTAGGTGGCTACACCTTC.

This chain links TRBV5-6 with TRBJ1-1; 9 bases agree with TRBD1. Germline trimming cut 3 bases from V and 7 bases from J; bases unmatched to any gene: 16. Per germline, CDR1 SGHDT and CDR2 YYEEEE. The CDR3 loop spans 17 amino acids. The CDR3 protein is CASSSNKINRGRGEAFF. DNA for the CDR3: TGTGCCAGCAGCTCCAACAAGATTAACAGGGGGCGAGGTGAAGCTTTCTTT. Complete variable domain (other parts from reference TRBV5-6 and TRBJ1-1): DAGVTQSPTHLIKTRGQQVTLRCSPKSGHDTVSWYQQALGQGPQFIFQYYEEEERQRGNFPDRFSGHQFPNYSSELNVNALLLGDSALYLCASSSNKINRGRGEAFFGQGTRLTVV.

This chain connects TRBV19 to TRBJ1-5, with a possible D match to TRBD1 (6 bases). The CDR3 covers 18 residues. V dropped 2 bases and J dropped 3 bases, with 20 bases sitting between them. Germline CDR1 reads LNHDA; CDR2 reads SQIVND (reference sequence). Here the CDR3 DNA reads TGTGCCAGTAGTATAAGGGGGGGGAACGGAAAGAACAATCAGCCCCAGCATTTT. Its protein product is CASSIRGGNGKNNQPQHF. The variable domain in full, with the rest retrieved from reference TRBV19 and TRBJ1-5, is DGGITQSPKYLFRKEGQNVTLSCEQNLNHDAMYWYRQDPGQGLRLIYYSQIVNDFQKGDIAEGYSVSREKKESFPLTVTSAQKNPTAFYLCASSIRGGNGKNNQPQHFGDGTRLSIL.

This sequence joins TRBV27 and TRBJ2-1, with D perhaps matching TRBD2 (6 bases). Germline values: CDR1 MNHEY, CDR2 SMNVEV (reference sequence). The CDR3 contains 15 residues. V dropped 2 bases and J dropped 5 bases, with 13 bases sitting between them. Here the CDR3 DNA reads TGTGCCAGCAGTTTACTCGCGGGAATTAACAATGAGCAGTTCTTC. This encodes CASSLLAGINNEQFF.

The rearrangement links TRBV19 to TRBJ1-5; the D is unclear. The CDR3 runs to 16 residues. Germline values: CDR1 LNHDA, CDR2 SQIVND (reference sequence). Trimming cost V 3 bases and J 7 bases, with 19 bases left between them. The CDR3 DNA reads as TGTGCCAGTAGTATTGGGAACGGAGGGTTAGGCCAGCCCCAGCATTTT. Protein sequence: CASSIGNGGLGQPQHF.

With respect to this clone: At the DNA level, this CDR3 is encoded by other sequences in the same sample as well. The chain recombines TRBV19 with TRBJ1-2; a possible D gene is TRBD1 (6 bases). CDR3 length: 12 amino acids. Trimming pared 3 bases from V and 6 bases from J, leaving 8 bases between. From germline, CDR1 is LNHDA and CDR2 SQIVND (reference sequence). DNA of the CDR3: TGTGCCAGTAGTATTGACAGGAATGGCTACACCTTC. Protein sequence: CASSIDRNGYTF. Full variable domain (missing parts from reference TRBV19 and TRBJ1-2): DGGITQSPKYLFRKEGQNVTLSCEQNLNHDAMYWYRQDPGQGLRLIYYSQIVNDFQKGDIAEGYSVSREKKESFPLTVTSAQKNPTAFYLCASSIDRNGYTFGSGTRLTVV.

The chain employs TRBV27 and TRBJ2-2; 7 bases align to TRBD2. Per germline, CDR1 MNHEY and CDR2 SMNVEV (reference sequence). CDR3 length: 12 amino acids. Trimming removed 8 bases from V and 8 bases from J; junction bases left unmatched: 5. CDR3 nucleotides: TGTGCCAGCTTCCGGGGGGATGGGGAGCTGTTTTTT. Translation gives CASFRGDGELFF.

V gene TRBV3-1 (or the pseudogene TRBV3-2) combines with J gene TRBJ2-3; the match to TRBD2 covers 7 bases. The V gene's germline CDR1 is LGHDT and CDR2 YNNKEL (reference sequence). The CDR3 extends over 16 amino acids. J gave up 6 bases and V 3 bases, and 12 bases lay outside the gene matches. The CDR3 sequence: CASSHKAGRGSDTQYF. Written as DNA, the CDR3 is TGTGCCAGCAGCCATAAGGCGGGGAGGGGTAGTGATACGCAGTATTTT.

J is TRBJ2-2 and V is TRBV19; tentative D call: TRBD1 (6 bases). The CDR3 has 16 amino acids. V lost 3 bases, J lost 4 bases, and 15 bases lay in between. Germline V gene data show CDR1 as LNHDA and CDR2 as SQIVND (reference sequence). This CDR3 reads CASSIPSGALTGELFF. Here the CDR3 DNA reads TGTGCCAGTAGTATCCCCTCAGGGGCCCTCACCGGGGAGCTGTTTTTT.

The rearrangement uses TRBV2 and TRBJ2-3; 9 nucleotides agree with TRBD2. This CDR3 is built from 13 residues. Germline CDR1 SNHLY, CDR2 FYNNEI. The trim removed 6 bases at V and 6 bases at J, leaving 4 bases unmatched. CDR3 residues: CASRPSGRDTQYF. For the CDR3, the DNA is TGTGCCAGCAGGCCCAGCGGGAGGGATACGCAGTATTTT. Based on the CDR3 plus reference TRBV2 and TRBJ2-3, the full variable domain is EPEVTQTPSHQVTQMGQEVILRCVPISNHLYFYWYRQILGQKVEFLVSFYNNEISEKSEIFDDQFSVERPDGSNFTLKIRSTKLEDSAMYFCASRPSGRDTQYFGPGTRLTVL.

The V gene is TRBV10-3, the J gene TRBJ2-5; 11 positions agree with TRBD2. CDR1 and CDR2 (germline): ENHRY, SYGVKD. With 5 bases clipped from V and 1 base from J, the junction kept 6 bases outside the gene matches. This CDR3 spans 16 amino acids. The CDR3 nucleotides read TGTGCCATCAGTTCCCCGGGACTAGCGGCCCAAGAGACCCAGTACTTC. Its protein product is CAISSPGLAAQETQYF.

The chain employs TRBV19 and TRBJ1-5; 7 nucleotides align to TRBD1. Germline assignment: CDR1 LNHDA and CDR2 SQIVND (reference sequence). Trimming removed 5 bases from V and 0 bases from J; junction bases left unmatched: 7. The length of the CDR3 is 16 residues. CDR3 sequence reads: CASSPRDSHSNQPQHF. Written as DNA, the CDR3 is TGTGCCAGTAGTCCGCGGGACAGCCATAGCAATCAGCCCCAGCATTTT. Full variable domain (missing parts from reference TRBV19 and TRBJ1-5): DGGITQSPKYLFRKEGQNVTLSCEQNLNHDAMYWYRQDPGQGLRLIYYSQIVNDFQKGDIAEGYSVSREKKESFPLTVTSAQKNPTAFYLCASSPRDSHSNQPQHFGDGTRLSIL.

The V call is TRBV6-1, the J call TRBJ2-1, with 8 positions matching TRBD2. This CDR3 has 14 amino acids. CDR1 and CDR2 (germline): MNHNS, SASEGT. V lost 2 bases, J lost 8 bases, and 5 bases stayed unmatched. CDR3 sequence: CASSERGGFYEQFF. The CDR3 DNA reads TGTGCCAGCAGTGAACGGGGGGGCTTCTATGAGCAGTTCTTC.

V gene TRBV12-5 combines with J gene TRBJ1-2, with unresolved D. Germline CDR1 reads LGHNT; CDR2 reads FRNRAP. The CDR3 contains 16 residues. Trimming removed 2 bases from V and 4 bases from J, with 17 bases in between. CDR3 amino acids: CASGLIPPGPFYGYTF. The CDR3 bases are TGTGCTAGTGGTTTGATACCCCCGGGTCCTTTCTATGGCTACACCTTC.

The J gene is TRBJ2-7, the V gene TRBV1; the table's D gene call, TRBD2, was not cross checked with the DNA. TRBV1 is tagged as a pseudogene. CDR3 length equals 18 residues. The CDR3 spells CTSSHGRLAGGLIYEQYV. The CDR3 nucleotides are TGCACCAGCAGTCACGGACGACTAGCGGGGGGCCTTATCTACGAGCAGTACGTC.

The CDR3 nucleotides are TGTGCCAGCAGGCTACAGGGGAACCTTGAAAAACTGTTTTTT. Its protein is CASRLQGNLEKLFF. The J gene is TRBJ1-4, the V gene TRBV27; TRBD1 matches 7 bases. After removal of 6 bases from V and 7 bases from J, the junction contained 8 bases not matched to a gene. Germline CDR1 MNHEY, CDR2 SMNVEV (reference sequence). CDR3 length equals 14 residues.

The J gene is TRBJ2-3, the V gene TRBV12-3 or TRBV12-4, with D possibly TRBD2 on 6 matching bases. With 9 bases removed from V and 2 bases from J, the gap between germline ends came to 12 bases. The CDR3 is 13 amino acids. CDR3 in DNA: TGTGCCAGTACGGGACTCAACACAGATACGCAGTATTTT. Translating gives CASTGLNTDTQYF.

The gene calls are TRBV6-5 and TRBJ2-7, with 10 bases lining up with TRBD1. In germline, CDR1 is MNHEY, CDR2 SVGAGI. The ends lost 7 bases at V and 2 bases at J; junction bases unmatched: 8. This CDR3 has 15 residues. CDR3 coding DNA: TGTGCCAGCACTCCCGGGACAGGGGCCCCCTACGAGCAGTACGTC. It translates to CASTPGTGAPYEQYV.

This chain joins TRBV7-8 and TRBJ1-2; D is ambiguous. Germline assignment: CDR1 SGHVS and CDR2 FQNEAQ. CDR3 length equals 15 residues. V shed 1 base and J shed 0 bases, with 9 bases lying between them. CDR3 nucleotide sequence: TGTGCCAGCAGCTTAGAATGGGCAGCTAACTATGGCTACACCTTC. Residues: CASSLEWAANYGYTF.